The 20 T cell receptor beta chains below all came from one sample that was sequenced in a study of a mutant IDH1 vaccine in newly diagnosed glioma (dated by TCRdb to about 2021). The library was produced with the immunoSEQ multiplex PCR assay. TCRdb carries this immuneACCESS record with in-frame sequences only. Its versions omit some clonotypes, under half of them owing to an unresolved V gene in the studies checked, with the rest unexplained. The sample data list tens of thousands of clones, and 93% of these were observed just once. The ten largest clones take up about 1.2% of the sample. What this sample's time point label stands for: baseline, week 1 (first vaccination visit). Taken with the paper, the label for treatment or condition translates to: pre-vaccination baseline after standard-of-care therapy. This specimen consisted of PBMCs, obtained from a glioma patient treated with radiotherapy, temozolomide or both. The receptors here all came from a man aged 40-49 years with glioma.

This clone was observed a few times. Other nucleotide sequences in the sample specify the same CDR3. The chain recombines TRBV9 with TRBJ2-3; D not certain. The CDR3 is made up of 13 amino acids. The V end was cut by 0 bases, the J end by 4 bases, with 6 bases between. Germline V lookup: CDR1 SGDLS, CDR2 YYNGEE. CDR3 bases: TGTGCCAGCAGCGTAGGGTCCCCAGATACGCAGTATTTT. This sequence encodes CASSVGSPDTQYF.

The chain recombines TRBV4-3 with TRBJ2-6, with 7 bases that match TRBD2. The V segment lost 4 bases and the J segment 1 base; nucleotides outside the gene matches: 13. Germline V gene lookup returns CDR1 LGHNA and CDR2 YSLEER. This CDR3 is 19 amino acids long. CDR3 region: CASSRPREGSPSGANVLTF. The DNA of the CDR3 is TGCGCCAGCAGCCGGCCGAGGGAGGGGTCACCATCTGGGGCCAACGTCCTGACTTTC.

The chain combines TRBV18 with TRBJ2-3; 10 bases agree with TRBD2. CDR1 is KGHSH and CDR2 is LQKENI in the germline V gene. The CDR3 is made up of 15 amino acids. V gave up 0 bases and J gave up 3 bases; unmatched junction bases: 0. In nucleotides, the CDR3 is TGTGCCAGCTCACCACCTAGCGGGAGGACAGATACGCAGTATTTT. Translated, it gives CASSPPSGRTDTQYF.

The sample holds a few counts of this clone. The V and J genes are TRBV6-5 and TRBJ1-4, with a possible D match to TRBD1 (5 bases). The V and J ends lost 4 bases and 2 bases respectively, with 11 bases between them. Per the germline V gene, CDR1 is MNHEY and CDR2 is SVGAGI. This CDR3 is built from 15 residues. The CDR3 loop reads CASSWGGTTNEKLFF. The CDR3 DNA reads as TGTGCCAGCAGTTGGGGGGGGACGACTAATGAAAAACTGTTTTTT.

The J gene is TRBJ2-2, the V gene TRBV4-1; D remains unclear. Germline CDR1 is MGHRA and CDR2 is YSYEKL. Trimming left V 3 bases short and J 6 bases short, with 5 bases between. The length of the CDR3 is 12 residues. CDR3 bases: TGCGCCAGCAGCCATCACCCCGGGGAGCTGTTTTTT. Encoded protein: CASSHHPGELFF.

This clone came up once. This rearrangement joins TRBV4-3 to TRBJ2-7, with D possibly being TRBD1 (6 bases). The ends were cut back, 1 base at V and 5 bases at J, with 18 bases in the middle. Germline lookup yields CDR1 LGHNA and CDR2 YSLEER. The CDR3 is 16 amino acids. The CDR3 bases are TGCGCCAGCAGCCAAGCAATAAGAACAGGGCCCGACGAGCAGTACTTC. It codes for CASSQAIRTGPDEQYF.

V usage is TRBV5-1 and J usage is TRBJ2-3; possible D gene TRBD2, 5 bases. The CDR3 covers 13 residues. Trimming left V 2 bases short and J 4 bases short, with 8 bases between. From germline, CDR1 is SGHRS and CDR2 YFSETQ. The CDR3 sequence: CASSFGVPDTQYF. The CDR3 DNA follows: TGCGCCAGCAGCTTCGGGGTCCCAGATACGCAGTATTTT.

The genes are TRBV10-1 and TRBJ2-7, with 9 bases identical to TRBD1. The germline gives CDR1 WNHNN, CDR2 SYGVQD (reference sequence). This CDR3 is built from 15 residues. The trim removed 5 bases at V and 1 base at J, leaving 6 bases unmatched. The CDR3 loop is CASSLGQGPSYEQYF. The CDR3 coding sequence is TGCGCCAGCAGTCTAGGACAGGGGCCTTCCTACGAGCAGTACTTC.

The chain has TRBV18 and TRBJ2-1; 8 bases align to TRBD2. The length of the CDR3 is 14 residues. Germline V gene lookup returns CDR1 KGHSH and CDR2 LQKENI. Unmatched junction bases numbered 8, after V lost 8 bases and J lost 5 bases. The CDR3, as DNA: TGTGCCAGCCTTAGCGGGATCATTGACAATGAGCAGTTCTTC. It specifies CASLSGIIDNEQFF.

The chain uses TRBV9 and TRBJ2-5; 7 nucleotides align to TRBD1. CDR1 and CDR2 (germline): SGDLS, YYNGEE. The CDR3 is 18 residues long. The V gene end was trimmed by 0 bases and the J gene end by 1 base; junction bases not matched to a gene: 12. The CDR3 spells CASSVVGRQGSPQETQYF. DNA of the CDR3: TGTGCCAGCAGCGTAGTTGGCAGACAGGGCTCTCCCCAAGAGACCCAGTACTTC.

The chain recombines TRBV28 with TRBJ2-3, with TRBD2 as a possible D gene (6 bases). Germline V gene lookup returns CDR1 MDHEN and CDR2 SYDVKM. Deletions cut 5 bases from V and 0 bases from J, with 15 bases between. There are 16 residues in the CDR3. As DNA, the CDR3 is TGTGCCAGCAGTCTGGCCGGACGGGGGAGCACAGATACGCAGTATTTT. Amino acid sequence: CASSLAGRGSTDTQYF.

The table lists this clone with a few counts. CDR3 sequence: CASSYLGLGGGYTF. CDR3 sequence (DNA): TGTGCCAGCAGCTACCTTGGGCTTGGTGGTGGCTACACCTTC. This sequence joins TRBV5-5 and TRBJ1-2; D call uncertain. The length of the CDR3 is 14 residues. CDR1 SGHKS and CDR2 YYEKEE come from the germline V gene (reference sequence). V dropped 3 bases and J dropped 7 bases, with 16 bases sitting between them.

This chain uses TRBV6-5 with TRBJ2-2; 7 bases line up with TRBD1. The CDR3 runs to 15 residues. Germline assignment: CDR1 MNHEY and CDR2 SVGAGI. Germline trimming cut 5 bases from V and 1 base from J; bases unmatched to any gene: 4. CDR3 sequence (DNA): TGTGCCAGCAGTAAAGGGACAGAGAACACCGGGGAGCTGTTTTTT. Amino acid sequence: CASSKGTENTGELFF.

J is TRBJ2-2 and V is TRBV18; weak D call: TRBD2 (5 bases). CDR1 and CDR2 from the germline V gene are KGHSH and LQKENI. V lost 2 bases and J 4 bases, leaving 11 bases between the germline ends. This CDR3 has 15 amino acids. The CDR3 region is CASSPTQAGTGELFF. The CDR3 nucleotides are TGTGCCAGCTCACCAACGCAGGCGGGCACCGGGGAGCTGTTTTTT. Using reference TRBV18 and TRBJ2-2 for the parts outside the CDR3, the full variable domain is NAGVMQNPRHLVRRRGQEARLRCSPMKGHSHVYWYRQLPEEGLKFMVYLQKENIIDESGMPKERFSAEFPKEGPSILRIQQVVRGDSAAYFCASSPTQAGTGELFFGEGSRLTVL.

This rearrangement joins TRBV6-6 to TRBJ1-2; no definite D call. The CDR3 is 16 residues long. CDR1 is MNHNY and CDR2 is SVGAGI in the germline V gene (reference sequence). Trimming took 8 bases from V and 2 from J, leaving 21 bases between them. CDR3 sequence: CASLRSPGVGNYGYTF. For the CDR3, the DNA is TGTGCCAGCCTAAGGTCCCCCGGAGTTGGGAACTATGGCTACACCTTC.

This chain connects TRBV7-2 to TRBJ2-7; D gene uncertain. Trimming took 2 bases from V and 8 from J, leaving 13 bases between them. Looked up from germline, CDR1 is SGHTA and CDR2 is FQGNSA. CDR3 size: 13 residues. The CDR3 region has the DNA TGTGCCAGCAGCTTAAATTCCAGGAGCCAGCAGTACTTC. Translating it yields CASSLNSRSQQYF. Looking up the rest from reference TRBV7-2 and TRBJ2-7 gives the full variable domain: GAGVSQSPSNKVTEKGKDVELRCDPISGHTALYWYRQSLGQGLEFLIYFQGNSAPDKSGLPSDRFSAERTGGSVSTLTIQRTQQEDSAVYLCASSLNSRSQQYFGPGTRLTVT.

The chain recombines TRBV30 with TRBJ2-3; D is unresolved. Between the trimmed V and J ends, which lost 4 bases and 1 base, there was a span of 18 bases. There are 16 residues in the CDR3. The germline gives CDR1 GTSNPN, CDR2 SVGIG (reference sequence). For the CDR3, the DNA is TGTGCCTGGATTCGACCCATCCGATGGGGCACAGATACGCAGTATTTT. It encodes CAWIRPIRWGTDTQYF.

The chain has TRBV7-9 and TRBJ2-3; 12 nucleotides match TRBD2. Germline CDR1 and CDR2: SEHNR and FQNEAQ (reference sequence). The CDR3 is made up of 18 amino acids. V shed 2 bases and J 4 bases; nucleotides not matched to a gene: 10. The CDR3 DNA sequence: TGTGCCAGCAGCTTACCTGAGACTAGCGGGAGTTTCGCAGATACGCAGTATTTT. It translates to CASSLPETSGSFADTQYF.

The genes are TRBV6-1 and TRBJ1-2; 8 bases align to TRBD1. In germline, CDR1 is MNHNS, CDR2 SASEGT. Trimming took 6 bases from V and 4 from J; bases not matched to a gene: 7. The CDR3 is 14 amino acids. The CDR3 region has the DNA TGTGCCAGCAGAACCGGGACAGGCTTCTATGGCTACACCTTC. Translation gives CASRTGTGFYGYTF.

The chain is built from TRBV9 and TRBJ1-2, with TRBD1 matching 9 bases. V was clipped by 4 bases and J by 4 bases; unmatched bases: 8. Germline V CDR1 and CDR2: SGDLS, YYNGEE. The CDR3 consists of 15 residues. CDR3 DNA: TGTGCCAGCAGCTTTGAAGGGACAGGGTTCTATGGCTACACCTTC. It specifies CASSFEGTGFYGYTF.